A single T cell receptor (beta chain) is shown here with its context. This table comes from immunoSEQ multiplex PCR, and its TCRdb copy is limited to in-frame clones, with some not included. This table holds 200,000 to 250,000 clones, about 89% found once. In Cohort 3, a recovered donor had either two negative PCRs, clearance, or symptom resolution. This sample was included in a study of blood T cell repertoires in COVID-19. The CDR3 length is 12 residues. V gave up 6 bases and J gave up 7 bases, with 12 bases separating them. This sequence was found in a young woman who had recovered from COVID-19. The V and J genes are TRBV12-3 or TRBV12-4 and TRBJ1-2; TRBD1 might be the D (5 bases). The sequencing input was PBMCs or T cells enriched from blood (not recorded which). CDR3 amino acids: CASSPSGGGYTF. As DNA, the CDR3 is TGTGCCAGCAGCCCATCCGGGGGTGGCTACACCTTC.